This T cell receptor beta chain was profiled in a study of cytomegalovirus exposure and HLA in healthy donors. In the study overall: An early data release held some 85 million unique TCRs from HLA-typed donors.

PCR was performed using 60 Vbeta and 13 Jbeta primers. Profiling relied on immunoSEQ multiplex PCR, and the TCRdb table lists in-frame clones only, not all of them. This table holds some 130,000 clones, around 9.7% found once. The CDR3 totals 14 residues. V shed 4 bases and J shed 3 bases, with 13 bases lying between them. CDR1 and CDR2 from the germline V gene are SGHDT and YYEEEE. This clone was counted between two and nine times. This sequence was found in a man aged 45-65 years in good health and CMV-seronegative. The specimen was PBMCs. This chain uses TRBV5-6 with TRBJ1-2, with D tentatively TRBD1 (5 bases). This CDR3 reads CASSPDRSDYGYTF. As DNA, the CDR3 is TGTGCCAGCAGCCCTGACAGAAGCGACTATGGCTACACCTTC. The full variable domain, completed using reference TRBV5-6 and TRBJ1-2, is DAGVTQSPTHLIKTRGQQVTLRCSPKSGHDTVSWYQQALGQGPQFIFQYYEEEERQRGNFPDRFSGHQFPNYSSELNVNALLLGDSALYLCASSPDRSDYGYTFGSGTRLTVV.